The rows below give T cell receptor beta chains drawn from one sample of a study of blood T cell repertoires in COVID-19. Measured with immunoSEQ multiplex PCR; TCRdb has only the in-frame clones, and not every one. The sample has over 200,000 clones; around 88% are singletons. The sequencing sample was made of PBMCs or T cells enriched from blood (not recorded which). The receptors were gathered from a woman aged 40 to 50 with acute COVID-19. Both conserved end residues are part of each CDR3. The order of the fields is J gene, clone size, D gene, V gene, CDR3 DNA, CDR3 protein. D genes are given only for firm matches. Some rows mark clone size as missing; the rest say once, few, many or name a class of expanded clone.

TRBJ1-2 | . | . | TRBV23-1 | TGCGCCAGCAGTCAAAAGGGTTATGAACGGGGGGTGGTTGGCTACACCTTC | CASSQKGYERGVVGYTF
TRBJ1-6 | once | TRBD1 | TRBV2 | TGTGCCAGCAGGGGGACAGACTCCTATAATTCACCCCTCCACTTT | CASRGTDSYNSPLHF
TRBJ2-1 | . | . | TRBV4-3 | TGCGCCAGCAGCCAGGGGCTCCGGCTATCAATCGATGAGCAGTTCTTC | CASSQGLRLSIDEQFF
TRBJ2-5 | . | TRBD1 | TRBV7-2 | TGTGCCAGCAGCTTTCAAGGGGGCGGTGAGACCCAGTACTTC | CASSFQGGGETQYF
TRBJ2-3 | few | TRBD1 | TRBV5-1 | TGCGCCAGCAGCCTCGGGACAGGGGACACAGATACGCAGTATTTT | CASSLGTGDTDTQYF
TRBJ1-5 | . | . | TRBV7-7 | TGTGCTAGCAGCTTAGTTTTCGGTCAGCCCCAGCATTTT | CASSLVFGQPQHF
TRBJ1-5 | . | . | TRBV19 | TGTGCCAGTGCCGGTCAGACAGCTAGCAATCAGCCCCAGCATTTT | CASAGQTASNQPQHF
TRBJ2-3 | . | . | TRBV18 | TGTGCCAGCTCACCTATAACAGATACGCAGTATTTT | CASSPITDTQYF
TRBJ2-3 | . | TRBD2 | TRBV29-1 | TGCAGCGTTCAGGCTAGCGGGAGGGCTAGCACAGATACGCAGTATTTT | CSVQASGRASTDTQYF
TRBJ2-3 | . | TRBD2 | TRBV5-1 | TGCGCCAGCAGCGGGAGCCCCTTAGCGGGGGATACGCAGTATTTT | CASSGSPLAGDTQYF
TRBJ1-2 | . | . | TRBV19 | TGTGCCAGTAGTATCCACAGGGTCTCTAACTATGGCTACACCTTC | CASSIHRVSNYGYTF
TRBJ2-7 | . | . | TRBV5-1 | TGCGCCAGCAGCCTAACAGGGTTCTACGAGCAGTACTTC | CASSLTGFYEQYF
TRBJ2-1 | . | TRBD2 | TRBV2 | TGTGCCAGCTTTAGCGGGAGGGCCTACAATGAGCAGTTCTTC | CASFSGRAYNEQFF
TRBJ2-1 | . | . | TRBV11-2 | TGTGCCAGCAGCTTATCGTCCGGGAGTCCCGTCAGTGAGCAGTTCTTC | CASSLSSGSPVSEQFF
TRBJ1-2 | . | TRBD1 | TRBV5-4 | TGTGCCAGCAGCTTGGGGGGACAGACAGGGGGCGGCTACACCTTC | CASSLGGQTGGGYTF
TRBJ1-1 | . | . | TRBV11-2 | TGTGCCAGCAGCTATATGGCCATGAACACTGAAGCTTTCTTT | CASSYMAMNTEAFF
TRBJ2-1 | . | TRBD2 | TRBV11-2 | TGTGCCAGCAGCTCGGGACTAGCGGGAGGGAGCTCCTACAATGAGCAGTTCTTC | CASSSGLAGGSSYNEQFF
TRBJ1-1 | . | . | TRBV7-8 | TGTGCCAGCAGCCGGCCCCGGACTGAAGCTTTCTTT | CASSRPRTEAFF
TRBJ1-3 | . | TRBD1 | TRBV6-6 | TGTGCCAGCAGTACAGGGGGCACTGGAAACACCATATATTTT | CASSTGGTGNTIYF
TRBJ2-2 | . | TRBD2 | TRBV4-3 | TGCGCCAGCAGCCAAATAGCGGGAGCGGGAACCGGGGAGCTGTTTTTT | CASSQIAGAGTGELFF
TRBJ2-3 | . | . | TRBV2 | TGTGCCAGCAGACCCGACAGGTTCGGAGATACGCAGTATTTT | CASRPDRFGDTQYF
TRBJ2-5 | . | TRBD1 | TRBV5-6 | TGTGCCAGCAGCGGCTCCGGGACAGGGGTTCTCCAAGAGACCCAGTACTTC | CASSGSGTGVLQETQYF